The 17 T cell receptor beta chains below were found in one sample sequenced in a study of blood T cell repertoires in COVID-19. Sequenced by immunoSEQ multiplex PCR; TCRdb stores in-frame clones only, minus some. The sample lists around 32,000 clones; 80% to 90% were seen once. The sequencing input was peripheral blood. These receptors were obtained from a woman aged 80 or over with active or convalescent COVID-19.

By frequency in the sample, this clone is medium-sized (0.01 to 0.1%). V is TRBV4-1 and J is TRBJ1-1; possible D gene TRBD1, 6 bases. The CDR3 length is 15 residues. V shed 3 bases and J shed 1 base, with 12 bases lying between them. Germline CDR1 MGHRA, CDR2 YSYEKL. The CDR3 DNA reads TGCGCCAGCAGCCAGGGCTGGACAGCGAACACTGAAGCTTTCTTT. Its translation: CASSQGWTANTEAFF.

The DNA of the CDR3 is TGTGCCACCAGCAGAGATCCGGGACAAAGAGGGTACGAGCAGTACTTC. Translation: CATSRDPGQRGYEQYF. The chain carries TRBV15 and TRBJ2-7, with D possibly TRBD1 on 6 matching bases. CDR1 is LNHNV, CDR2 YYDKDF, per germline (reference sequence). V dropped 0 bases and J dropped 4 bases, with 16 bases sitting between them. There are 16 residues in the CDR3.

The genes are TRBV4-1 and TRBJ1-6; 7 nucleotides match TRBD1. This CDR3 comprises 15 residues. Germline assignment: CDR1 MGHRA and CDR2 YSYEKL. V lost 1 base and J lost 10; bases outside the gene matches: 7. The CDR3 sequence: CASSQGQGRKSPLHF. The CDR3 DNA sequence: TGCGCCAGCAGCCAAGGACAGGGAAGAAAATCACCCCTCCACTTT.

The V gene is TRBV5-8, the J gene TRBJ1-2; no clear D. V lost 6 bases and J 8 bases, leaving 14 bases between the germline ends. The germline CDR1 and CDR2 sequences are SGHTS and YDEGEE. The CDR3 contains 12 residues. This chain's CDR3 is CASTIGGSGYTF. The CDR3, as DNA: TGTGCCAGCACTATCGGAGGCTCCGGCTACACCTTC.

The V gene is TRBV2, the J gene TRBJ1-5, with TRBD1 identical over 7 bases. The length of the CDR3 is 13 residues. Trimming took 6 bases from V and 7 from J; bases not matched to a gene: 6. The germline V gene encodes CDR1 SNHLY and CDR2 FYNNEI. The CDR3 region has the DNA TGTGCCAGCAGGAGACAGGGTCAACAGCCCCAGCATTTT. Its protein is CASRRQGQQPQHF.

J is TRBJ2-7 and V is TRBV29-1; D possibly corresponds to TRBD2 (5 bases). V lost 7 bases, J lost 3 bases, and 10 bases lay in between. Germline V gives CDR1 SQVTM, CDR2 ANQGSEA. CDR3 size: 11 residues. The CDR3 region has the DNA TGCAGCGCAACGGGAAACTACGAGCAGTACTTC. Protein: CSATGNYEQYF.

V and J are TRBV4-2 and TRBJ2-3; D is undetermined. The germline gives CDR1 LGHNA, CDR2 YNFKEQ. This CDR3 has 16 amino acids. Trimming left V 4 bases short and J 3 bases short, with 17 bases between. The CDR3 loop is CASSPNSGAPTDTQYF. The CDR3, as DNA: TGTGCCAGCAGCCCCAATTCAGGCGCGCCAACAGATACGCAGTATTTT.

The genes are TRBV11-2 and TRBJ2-5; 7 positions match TRBD2. V dropped 1 base and J dropped 2; count of bases not matched to a gene: 7. Germline V gene lookup returns CDR1 SGHAT and CDR2 FQNNGV. The CDR3 contains 16 residues. CDR3 DNA sequence: TGTGCCAGCAGCTTAGGACCGGGGGAGGGGCAAGAGACCCAGTACTTC. It codes for CASSLGPGEGQETQYF.

The chain has TRBV29-1 and TRBJ2-1, with D tentatively TRBD1 (7 bases). CDR3 length: 16 amino acids. The germline V gene has CDR1 SQVTM and CDR2 ANQGSEA. Trimming pared 7 bases from V and 0 bases from J, leaving 19 bases between. The CDR3 loop is CSGTPNRGGSYNEQFF. The CDR3 DNA is TGCAGCGGGACGCCAAACAGGGGAGGCTCCTACAATGAGCAGTTCTTC.

The CDR3 DNA is TGTGCCAGCAGCCAAGAGTGGGGGGTCAATGAGCAGTTCTTC. Translation: CASSQEWGVNEQFF. V is TRBV3-1 (or the pseudogene TRBV3-2) and J is TRBJ2-1; D might be TRBD2 (6 bases). Germline V gene lookup returns CDR1 LGHDT and CDR2 YNNKEL (reference sequence). This CDR3 has 14 residues. V lost 0 bases and J 6 bases, leaving 9 bases between the germline ends.

The J gene is TRBJ1-1, the V gene TRBV3-1 (or the pseudogene TRBV3-2), with a weak D call TRBD1 (6 bases). The V end was cut by 4 bases, the J end by 8 bases, with 8 bases between. CDR3 length: 11 amino acids. Germline CDR1 LGHDT, CDR2 YNNKEL (reference sequence). The CDR3 nucleotides are TGTGCCAGCAGCCGTGGGACAGAAGCTTTCTTT. Its protein product is CASSRGTEAFF.

The rearrangement joins TRBV13 to TRBJ1-4, with TRBD1 as a possible D gene (6 bases). There are 15 residues in the CDR3. Germline V gene lookup returns CDR1 PRHDT and CDR2 FYEKMQ (reference sequence). Trimming left V 5 bases short and J 7 bases short, with 17 bases between. The chain's CDR3 is CASSPKGQSGEKLFF. The CDR3 nucleotides read TGTGCCAGCAGCCCGAAAGGACAGTCCGGTGAAAAACTGTTTTTT. Complete variable domain (other parts from reference TRBV13 and TRBJ1-4): AAGVIQSPRHLIKEKRETATLKCYPIPRHDTVYWYQQGPGQDPQFLISFYEKMQSDKGSIPDRFSAQQFSDYHSELNMSSLELGDSALYFCASSPKGQSGEKLFFGSGTQLSVL.

The gene calls are TRBV29-1 and TRBJ1-1, with D maybe TRBD1 (5 bases). The CDR3 runs to 12 residues. Trimming removed 4 bases at V and 2 bases at J, with 8 bases between. CDR1 SQVTM and CDR2 ANQGSEA come from the germline V gene. CDR3 nucleotides: TGCAGCGTTGGCGGGGGAAACACTGAAGCTTTCTTT. Translating gives CSVGGGNTEAFF. The full variable domain, in which reference TRBV29-1 and TRBJ1-1 provide the parts outside the CDR3, is SAVISQKPSRDICQRGTSLTIQCQVDSQVTMMFWYRQQPGQSLTLIATANQGSEATYESGFVIDKFPISRPNLTFSTLTVSNMSPEDSSIYLCSVGGGNTEAFFGQGTRLTVV.

The V call is TRBV11-2, the J call TRBJ1-1; D might be TRBD1 (5 bases). Trimming removed 3 bases at V and 7 bases at J, with 15 bases between. Germline V gives CDR1 SGHAT, CDR2 FQNNGV. This CDR3 comprises 14 residues. CDR3 sequence reads: CASSFTRQGVEAFF. CDR3 nucleotide sequence: TGTGCCAGCAGCTTTACCCGCCAGGGCGTTGAAGCTTTCTTT. Looking up the rest from reference TRBV11-2 and TRBJ1-1 gives the full variable domain: EAGVAQSPRYKIIEKRQSVAFWCNPISGHATLYWYQQILGQGPKLLIQFQNNGVVDDSQLPKDRFSAERLKGVDSTLKIQPAKLEDSAVYLCASSFTRQGVEAFFGQGTRLTVV.

The chain joins TRBV28 to TRBJ2-1; 7 bases match TRBD1. The germline gives CDR1 MDHEN, CDR2 SYDVKM. With 5 bases clipped from V and 5 bases from J, the junction kept 9 bases outside the gene matches. This CDR3 is 15 amino acids long. This CDR3 is CASSPQGKGNNEQFF. The CDR3 nucleotides read TGTGCCAGCAGTCCACAGGGGAAGGGTAACAATGAGCAGTTCTTC.

The rearrangement links TRBV6-5 to TRBJ1-1; possibly TRBD1 for D (5 bases). The CDR3 sequence is 15 residues long. Germline V gene data show CDR1 as MNHEY and CDR2 as SVGAGI. Trimming cost V 0 bases and J 3 bases, with 11 bases left between them. CDR3 sequence reads: CASSYSWGTYTEAFF. The CDR3 nucleotides read TGTGCCAGCAGTTACTCGTGGGGCACGTACACTGAAGCTTTCTTT.

The CDR3 region has the DNA TGTGCCACCAGCAGAGATCGGGGTCGAGGGAACACTGAAGCTTTCTTT. Protein sequence: CATSRDRGRGNTEAFF. The rearrangement uses TRBV15 and TRBJ1-1; D uncertain. The CDR3 length is 16 residues. Trimming removed 0 bases at V and 1 base at J, with 12 bases between. Germline CDR1 reads LNHNV; CDR2 reads YYDKDF (reference sequence).